Below are 18 T cell receptor beta chains sequenced from a single sample in a study of STAT5B mutations in CD4+ large granular lymphocyte leukemia. The protocol was immunoSEQ multiplex PCR, while the TCRdb copy is restricted to in-frame clones and leaves out a portion. Among roughly 29,000 clones listed, more than 70% were seen once. Material for sequencing was CD4+ T cells from blood buffy coats. All receptors come from a human donor in good health.

This clone was seen once. The chain combines TRBV5-4 with TRBJ2-7; TRBD1 aligns across 9 bases. The CDR3 has 15 amino acids. Losses at the gene ends were 3 bases for V and 1 base for J; bases not matched to a gene: 5. Germline V gives CDR1 SGHNT, CDR2 YYREEE (reference sequence). The CDR3 here is CASSSRQGVSYEQYF. CDR3 sequence (DNA): TGTGCCAGCAGCTCGCGACAGGGGGTGTCCTACGAGCAGTACTTC.

The table lists this clone with a few counts. The chain has TRBV9 and TRBJ1-1, with a possible D match to TRBD1 (6 bases). The CDR3 totals 15 residues. Trimming pared 4 bases from V and 6 bases from J, leaving 19 bases between. From germline, CDR1 is SGDLS and CDR2 YYNGEE. The CDR3 sequence is CASSQGFQGRAEAFF. Written as DNA, the CDR3 is TGTGCCAGCAGCCAGGGGTTCCAGGGGAGAGCTGAAGCTTTCTTT.

The V gene is TRBV19, the J gene TRBJ1-1; perhaps TRBD1 as D (5 bases). Germline V gene data show CDR1 as LNHDA and CDR2 as SQIVND (reference sequence). The CDR3 has 15 residues. Trimming took 3 bases from V and 0 from J, leaving 11 bases between them. CDR3 residues: CASSMGPSMNTEAFF. In nucleotides, the CDR3 is TGTGCCAGTAGTATGGGACCATCTATGAACACTGAAGCTTTCTTT.

The CDR3 bases are TGTGCCAGCAGCTCCCCTTTCCAGGGAGGCACCGGGGAGCTGTTTTTT. Its translation: CASSSPFQGGTGELFF. The rearrangement joins TRBV5-4 to TRBJ2-2; TRBD2 is a possible D gene (6 bases). CDR1 is SGHNT and CDR2 is YYREEE in the germline V gene (reference sequence). V dropped 3 bases and J dropped 4 bases, with 16 bases sitting between them. The CDR3 covers 16 residues. Using reference TRBV5-4 and TRBJ2-2 for the parts outside the CDR3, the full variable domain is ETGVTQSPTHLIKTRGQQVTLRCSSQSGHNTVSWYQQALGQGPQFIFQYYREEENGRGNFPPRFSGLQFPNYSSELNVNALELDDSALYLCASSSPFQGGTGELFFGEGSRLTVL.

The CDR3, as DNA: TGTGCCAGCACAGCGGTCTATTCCTACGAGCAGTACTTC. It codes for CASTAVYSYEQYF. This sequence joins TRBV28 and TRBJ2-7, with D tentatively TRBD2 (5 bases). V was trimmed by 7 bases and J by 1 base, leaving 11 bases between them. The CDR3 runs 13 residues. The germline CDR1 and CDR2 sequences are MDHEN and SYDVKM.

The chain recombines TRBV7-5 with TRBJ2-1; TRBD1, the D gene given by the table, was not confirmed from the DNA. TRBV7-5 is termed a pseudogene. This CDR3 is built from 17 residues. The CDR3 protein is CARSLRSGDSSYNEQFF. The CDR3 DNA follows: TGTGCCAGAAGCTTAAGGTCGGGGGACAGCTCCTACAATGAGCAGTTCTTC.

There are a few counts of this clone. In DNA, the CDR3 is TGTGCCAGTAGTCCCGGCGCAGGGGGGAATTCATACGAGCAGTACTTC. Its translation: CASSPGAGGNSYEQYF. V is TRBV19 and J is TRBJ2-7, with D possibly being TRBD1 (7 bases). This CDR3 spans 16 amino acids. Per germline, CDR1 LNHDA and CDR2 SQIVND (reference sequence). V was cut by 5 bases and J by 4 bases, with 21 bases left in between.

The CDR3 sequence: CASSPTRGTEAFF. The CDR3 DNA reads TGTGCCAGCTCACCTACCAGGGGCACTGAAGCTTTCTTT. The V call is TRBV18, the J call TRBJ1-1, with D possibly being TRBD1 (6 bases). Germline V CDR1 and CDR2: KGHSH, LQKENI. The CDR3 is 13 amino acids. V was cut by 3 bases and J by 4 bases, with 9 bases left in between. Filled out from reference TRBV18 and TRBJ1-1, the complete variable domain reads NAGVMQNPRHLVRRRGQEARLRCSPMKGHSHVYWYRQLPEEGLKFMVYLQKENIIDESGMPKERFSAEFPKEGPSILRIQQVVRGDSAAYFCASSPTRGTEAFFGQGTRLTVV.

V gene TRBV4-3 combines with J gene TRBJ2-3; 12 nucleotides match TRBD1. V lost 3 bases to trimming and J lost 1 base; unmatched junction nucleotides: 2. The CDR3 loop spans 16 amino acids. Germline CDR1 LGHNA, CDR2 YSLEER. This CDR3 is CASSQGQGAGTDTQYF. The CDR3 DNA follows: TGCGCCAGCAGCCAGGGACAGGGGGCGGGCACAGATACGCAGTATTTT.

This chain links TRBV6-5 with TRBJ2-6, with D perhaps assigned TRBD1 or TRBD2 (6 bases each). CDR1 MNHEY and CDR2 SVGAGI come from the germline V gene. Deletions cut 0 bases from V and 2 bases from J, with 8 bases between. CDR3 length: 16 amino acids. CDR3 nucleotide sequence: TGTGCCAGCAGTTACTCCGGGGGCACTGGGGCCAACGTCCTGACTTTC. Translation gives CASSYSGGTGANVLTF.

This clone turned up a few times. This chain joins TRBV19 and TRBJ1-5; no clear D gene. Germline assignment: CDR1 LNHDA and CDR2 SQIVND (reference sequence). The CDR3 contains 12 residues. Trimming cost V 1 base and J 7 bases, with 5 bases left between them. As DNA, the CDR3 is TGTGCCAGTAGTATAGTACCACAGCCCCAGCATTTT. It specifies CASSIVPQPQHF.

The rearrangement joins TRBV6-6 to TRBJ1-1; D is undetermined. The germline V gene has CDR1 MNHNY and CDR2 SVGAGI (reference sequence). The CDR3 extends over 10 amino acids. The V end was cut by 5 bases, the J end by 7 bases, with 5 bases between. CDR3 sequence reads: CASSLGEAFF. DNA of the CDR3: TGTGCCAGCAGTCTGGGTGAAGCTTTCTTT.

The count of this clone is one. V and J are TRBV29-1 and TRBJ2-2; D unresolved. CDR3 length equals 12 residues. Trimming pared 4 bases from V and 1 base from J, leaving 4 bases between. Germline V CDR1 and CDR2: SQVTM, ANQGSEA. DNA for the CDR3: TGCAGCGTTGGTCAGAACACCGGGGAGCTGTTTTTT. The encoded protein is CSVGQNTGELFF.

V gene TRBV5-1 combines with J gene TRBJ1-6, with TRBD1 as a possible D gene (5 bases). The CDR3 has 15 residues. V was shortened by 2 bases and J by 0 bases, with 6 bases between the two germline ends. The germline gives CDR1 SGHRS, CDR2 YFSETQ. In DNA, the CDR3 is TGCGCCAGCAGCTTCGACAGCTCCTATAATTCACCCCTCCACTTT. Its protein is CASSFDSSYNSPLHF.

V and J are TRBV29-1 and TRBJ2-1; TRBD1 is a possible D gene (6 bases). Deletions cut 6 bases from V and 3 bases from J, with 12 bases between. CDR3 length equals 13 residues. Germline V lookup: CDR1 SQVTM, CDR2 ANQGSEA. CDR3 amino acids: CSVDRSNYNEQFF. The DNA of the CDR3 is TGCAGCGTCGACAGGTCCAACTACAATGAGCAGTTCTTC.

The rearrangement uses TRBV5-1 and TRBJ2-5; D unclear. The V gene's germline CDR1 is SGHRS and CDR2 YFSETQ. This CDR3 region has 13 residues. With 0 bases removed from V and 3 bases from J, the gap between germline ends came to 6 bases. The CDR3 sequence is CASSLVGKETQYF. DNA of the CDR3: TGCGCCAGCAGCTTGGTGGGTAAAGAGACCCAGTACTTC.

This clone turned up a few times. This chain connects TRBV5-1 to TRBJ1-5, with D possibly matching TRBD1 (6 bases). The CDR3 is 14 amino acids. Trimming cost V 3 bases and J 4 bases, with 11 bases left between them. The germline gives CDR1 SGHRS, CDR2 YFSETQ. CDR3 nucleotide sequence: TGCGCCAGCAGCTCGGGGGCCCCGAATCAGCCCCAGCATTTT. Protein product: CASSSGAPNQPQHF.

The CDR3 loop is CASSLNTGNSGNTIYF. The CDR3 DNA is TGTGCCAGCAGCTTAAATACAGGCAACTCTGGAAACACCATATATTTT. The V and J genes are TRBV7-9 and TRBJ1-3, with D maybe TRBD1 (5 bases). V shed 2 bases and J shed 0 bases, with 11 bases lying between them. Germline V CDR1 and CDR2: SEHNR, FQNEAQ (reference sequence). The CDR3 runs to 16 residues.